This T cell receptor (beta chain) was found in a study of CD8 T cells in ankylosing spondylitis. Study-wide results and limits: Clones linked with disease were CD8+ and fairly uncommon in the peripheral blood. Significantly higher representation of disease-linked clones was reported for matched ankylosing spondylitis synovial fluid. Prior literature has documented some motif variants in synovial fluid and blood from reactive arthritis.

CDR1 and CDR2 (germline): MNHEY, SMNVEV (reference sequence). The CDR3 has 15 residues. J lost 7 bases, V lost 2 bases, and 3 bases had no gene match. Via MiXCR, TCRdb re-called the 5' RACE reads, giving one row per CDR3 protein. The table lists tens of thousands of distinct CDR3 sequences, about 6% of them singletons. This clonotype came up many times. What it recognizes is unknown. The sequenced sample was synovial fluid, either unsorted or a sorted T cell fraction (not recorded which). This chain uses TRBV27 with TRBJ2-1, with 12 bases aligning to TRBD2. This clonotype originated in a male donor with ankylosing spondylitis. The CDR3 nucleotides are TGTGCCAGCAGTTTACGGACTAGCGGGAAAAATGAGCAGTTCTTC. This translates into CASSLRTSGKNEQFF.